This TCR beta chain is from a study of shared clonotypes between healthy human individuals. Study details: Donor ages ranged 18 to 49 years: a couple of women, a few men. Per-donor plates numbered three CD4 naive, three CD4 memory, two CD8 naive and one CD8 memory.

This CDR3 has 14 residues. J gave up 4 bases and V 4 bases, and 5 bases lay outside the gene matches. Germline-derived CDR1 and CDR2 are MNHEY and SMNVEV (reference sequence). Findings and limits, study-wide: Tissues were not sampled, only blood, and their repertoires likely differ.

The assay was immunoSEQ multiplex PCR, and TCRdb's table has in-frame clones only and misses some. The sample includes 2 million or so clones, just under 95% seen only once; the top ten take 0.9% to 1.3%. As to this clone: What it binds is unknown. This same CDR3 is encoded by further DNA sequences in the sample.

CD8 cells regarded as naive lacked CD45RO, were positively chosen for CCR7, and omitted terminally differentiated effector memory CD45RA+ cells. Sequencing was carried out using naive CD8+ T cells sorted from blood. The rearrangement uses TRBV27 and TRBJ2-7, with 9 bases that match TRBD1. This receptor was taken from a man aged 18 to 30 in good health. DNA for the CDR3: TGTGCCAGCAGTTCCCGGGACAGGGATTACGAGCAGTACTTC. Protein product: CASSSRDRDYEQYF.